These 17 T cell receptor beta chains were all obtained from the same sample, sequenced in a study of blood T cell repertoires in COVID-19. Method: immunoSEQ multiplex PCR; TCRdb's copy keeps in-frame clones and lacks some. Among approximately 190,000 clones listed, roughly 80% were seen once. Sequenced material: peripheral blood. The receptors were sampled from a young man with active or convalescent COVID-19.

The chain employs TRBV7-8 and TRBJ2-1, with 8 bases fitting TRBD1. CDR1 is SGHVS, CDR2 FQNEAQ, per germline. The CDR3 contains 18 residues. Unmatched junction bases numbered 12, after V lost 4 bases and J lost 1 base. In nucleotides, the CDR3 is TGTGCCAGCAGCTCCTCCGGGACAGGCGTTATTTCCTACAATGAGCAGTTCTTC. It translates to CASSSSGTGVISYNEQFF.

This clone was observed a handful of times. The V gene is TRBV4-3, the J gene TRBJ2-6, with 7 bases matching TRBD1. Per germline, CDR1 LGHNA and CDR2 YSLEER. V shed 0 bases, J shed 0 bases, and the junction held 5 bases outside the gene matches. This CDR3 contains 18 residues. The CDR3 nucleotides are TGCGCCAGCAGCCAAGATACAGGGGCCCTCTCTGGGGCCAACGTCCTGACTTTC. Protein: CASSQDTGALSGANVLTF.

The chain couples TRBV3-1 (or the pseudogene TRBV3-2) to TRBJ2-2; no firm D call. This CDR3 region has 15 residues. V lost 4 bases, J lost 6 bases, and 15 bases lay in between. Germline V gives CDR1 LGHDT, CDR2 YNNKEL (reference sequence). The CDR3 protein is CASSLPGWVSGELFF. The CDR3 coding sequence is TGTGCCAGCAGCCTCCCAGGTTGGGTTTCCGGGGAGCTGTTTTTT.

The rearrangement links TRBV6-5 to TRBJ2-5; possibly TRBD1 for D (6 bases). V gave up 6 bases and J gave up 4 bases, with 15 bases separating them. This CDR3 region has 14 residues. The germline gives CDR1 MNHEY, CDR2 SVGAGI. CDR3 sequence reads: CASRYTGSRETQYF. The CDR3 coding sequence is TGTGCCAGCAGGTACACAGGGTCCCGAGAGACCCAGTACTTC.

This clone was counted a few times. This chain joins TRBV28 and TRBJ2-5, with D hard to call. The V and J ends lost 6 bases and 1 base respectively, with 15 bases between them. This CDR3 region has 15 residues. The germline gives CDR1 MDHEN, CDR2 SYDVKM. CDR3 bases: TGTGCCAGCAGCCGAGACCTGGGCCTCCAAGAGACCCAGTACTTC. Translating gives CASSRDLGLQETQYF.

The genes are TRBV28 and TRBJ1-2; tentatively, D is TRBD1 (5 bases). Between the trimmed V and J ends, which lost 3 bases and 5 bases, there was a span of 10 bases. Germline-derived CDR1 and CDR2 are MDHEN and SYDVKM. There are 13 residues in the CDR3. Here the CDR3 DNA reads TGTGCCAGCAGTTTTAGACCAGGGTATGGCTACACCTTC. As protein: CASSFRPGYGYTF.

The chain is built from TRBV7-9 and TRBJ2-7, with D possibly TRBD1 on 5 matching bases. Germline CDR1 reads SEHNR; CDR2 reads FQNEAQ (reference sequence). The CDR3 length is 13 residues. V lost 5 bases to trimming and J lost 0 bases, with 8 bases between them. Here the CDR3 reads CASSPDSSYEQYF. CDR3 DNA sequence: TGTGCCAGCAGCCCCGACAGCTCCTACGAGCAGTACTTC.

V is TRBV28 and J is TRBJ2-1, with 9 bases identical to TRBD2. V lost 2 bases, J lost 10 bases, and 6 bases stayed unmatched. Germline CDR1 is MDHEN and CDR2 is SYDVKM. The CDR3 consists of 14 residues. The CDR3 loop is CASSLGLAGSEQFF. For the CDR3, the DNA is TGTGCCAGCAGTTTAGGTCTAGCGGGGAGCGAGCAGTTCTTC. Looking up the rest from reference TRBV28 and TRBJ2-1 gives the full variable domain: DVKVTQSSRYLVKRTGEKVFLECVQDMDHENMFWYRQDPGLGLRLIYFSYDVKMKEKGDIPEGYSVSREKKERFSLILESASTNQTSMYLCASSLGLAGSEQFFGPGTRLTVL.

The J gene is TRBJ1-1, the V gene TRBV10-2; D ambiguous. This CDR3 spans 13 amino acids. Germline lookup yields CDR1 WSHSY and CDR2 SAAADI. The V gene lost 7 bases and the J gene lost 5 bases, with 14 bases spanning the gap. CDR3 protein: CASNPGVRTEAFF. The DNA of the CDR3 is TGCGCCAGCAACCCAGGTGTCAGGACTGAAGCTTTCTTT.

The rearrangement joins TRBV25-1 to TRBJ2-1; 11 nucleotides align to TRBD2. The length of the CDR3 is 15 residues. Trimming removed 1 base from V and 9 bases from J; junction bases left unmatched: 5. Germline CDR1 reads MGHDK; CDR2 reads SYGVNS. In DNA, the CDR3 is TGTGCCAGCAGTGAATCTCTAGCGGGAGGCGCTGAGCAGTTCTTC. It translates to CASSESLAGGAEQFF.

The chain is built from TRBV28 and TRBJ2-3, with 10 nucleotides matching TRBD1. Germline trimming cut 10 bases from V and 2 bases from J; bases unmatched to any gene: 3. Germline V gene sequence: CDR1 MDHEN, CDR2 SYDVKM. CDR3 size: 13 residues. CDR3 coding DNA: TGTGCCACGGGACAGGGGTTCACAGATACGCAGTATTTT. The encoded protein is CATGQGFTDTQYF.

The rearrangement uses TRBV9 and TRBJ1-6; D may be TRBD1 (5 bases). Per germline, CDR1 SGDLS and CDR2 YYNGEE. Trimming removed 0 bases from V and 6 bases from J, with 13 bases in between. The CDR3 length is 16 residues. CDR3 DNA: TGTGCCAGCAGCGTAGAGCAGGGCCCCATTAATTCACCCCTCCACTTT. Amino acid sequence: CASSVEQGPINSPLHF.

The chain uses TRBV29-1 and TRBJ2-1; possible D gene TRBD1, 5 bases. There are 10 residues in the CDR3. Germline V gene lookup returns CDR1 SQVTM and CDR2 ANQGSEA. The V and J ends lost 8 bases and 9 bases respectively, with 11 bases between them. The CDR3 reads CSSRASEQFF. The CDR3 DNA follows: TGCAGCAGCAGGGCGAGTGAGCAGTTCTTC.

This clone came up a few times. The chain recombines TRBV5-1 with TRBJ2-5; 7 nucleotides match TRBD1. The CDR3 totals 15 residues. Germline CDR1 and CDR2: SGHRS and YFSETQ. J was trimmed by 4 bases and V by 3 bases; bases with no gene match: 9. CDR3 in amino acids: CASSWKGARVETQYF. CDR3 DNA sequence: TGCGCCAGCAGCTGGAAGGGGGCGCGGGTAGAGACCCAGTACTTC.

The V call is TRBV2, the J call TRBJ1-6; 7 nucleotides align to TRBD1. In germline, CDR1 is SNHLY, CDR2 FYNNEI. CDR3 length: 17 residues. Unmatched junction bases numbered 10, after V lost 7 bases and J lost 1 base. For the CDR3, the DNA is TGTGCCAGCATTCGGGACAGTCTTCGGTCCTATAATTCACCCCTCCACTTT. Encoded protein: CASIRDSLRSYNSPLHF.

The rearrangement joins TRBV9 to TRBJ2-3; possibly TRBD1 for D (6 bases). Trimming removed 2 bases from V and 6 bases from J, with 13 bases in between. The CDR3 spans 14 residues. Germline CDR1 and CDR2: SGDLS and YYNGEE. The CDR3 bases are TGTGCCAGCAGCGTTAGAGACAGGTGGGATACGCAGTATTTT. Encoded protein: CASSVRDRWDTQYF.

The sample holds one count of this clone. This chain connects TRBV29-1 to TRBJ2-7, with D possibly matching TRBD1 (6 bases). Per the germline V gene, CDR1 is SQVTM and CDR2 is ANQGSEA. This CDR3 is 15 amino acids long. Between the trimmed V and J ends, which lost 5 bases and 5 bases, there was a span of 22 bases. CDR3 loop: CSVSETGGSIHEQYF. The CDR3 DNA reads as TGCAGCGTTTCCGAGACAGGAGGCTCTATACACGAGCAGTACTTC.